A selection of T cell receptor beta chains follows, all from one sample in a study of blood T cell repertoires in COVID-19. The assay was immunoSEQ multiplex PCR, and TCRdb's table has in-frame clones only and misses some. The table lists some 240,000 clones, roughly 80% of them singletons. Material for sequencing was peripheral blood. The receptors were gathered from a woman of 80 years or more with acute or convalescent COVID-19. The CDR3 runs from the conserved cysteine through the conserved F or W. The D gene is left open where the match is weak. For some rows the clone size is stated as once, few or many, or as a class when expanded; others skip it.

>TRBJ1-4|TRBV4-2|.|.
TGTGCCAGCAGCCAAGAGGGGCAGATGAGCCTAGAAAAACTGTTTTTT
CASSQEGQMSLEKLFF
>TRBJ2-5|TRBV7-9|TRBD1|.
TGTGCCAGCAGCTCAACAGGGGGAGAGACCCAGTACTTC
CASSSTGGETQYF
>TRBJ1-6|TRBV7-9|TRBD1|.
TGTGCCAGCAGTCCGGGACAGCCGAGCTCCTATAATTCACCCCTCCACTTT
CASSPGQPSSYNSPLHF
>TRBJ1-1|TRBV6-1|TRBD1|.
TGTGCCAGCAGTGAACCGGAGACAGGGGGGCGAGCTTTCTTT
CASSEPETGGRAFF
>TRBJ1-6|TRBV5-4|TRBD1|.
TGTGCCAGCAGCTTCCGGACAGGGGGGGATTCACCCCTCCACTTT
CASSFRTGGDSPLHF
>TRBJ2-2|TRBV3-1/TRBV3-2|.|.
TGTGCCAGCAGCCCCCGGGGGACCGGGGAGCTGTTTTTT
CASSPRGTGELFF
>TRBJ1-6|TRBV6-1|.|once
TGTGCCAGCAGTGATAACAGCTATAATTCACCCCTCCACTTT
CASSDNSYNSPLHF
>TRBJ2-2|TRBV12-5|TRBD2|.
TGTGCTAGTGGTTTGTCACTAGCGGGGGGGGCGAACACCGGGGAGCTGTTTTTT
CASGLSLAGGANTGELFF
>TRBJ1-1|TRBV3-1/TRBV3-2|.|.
TGTGCCAGCAGCCAAGATAGCCAGACGAACACTGAAGCTTTCTTT
CASSQDSQTNTEAFF
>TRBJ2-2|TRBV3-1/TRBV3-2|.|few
TGTGCCAGCAGCCAGTCCGCGGGGCCCGGGGAGCTGTTTTTT
CASSQSAGPGELFF
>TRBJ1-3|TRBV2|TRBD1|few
TGTGCCAGCAGTCCGGGACAGGGATTTTCAGACACCATATATTTT
CASSPGQGFSDTIYF
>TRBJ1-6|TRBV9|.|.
TGTGCCAGCAGCGCGACCCTGGGGGCGCTAGGATCACCCCTCCACTTT
CASSATLGALGSPLHF
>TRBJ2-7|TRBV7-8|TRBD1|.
TGTGCTAGCAGTTCCGAGGGGGCAGTCTTACACTACGAGCAGTACTTC
CASSSEGAVLHYEQYF
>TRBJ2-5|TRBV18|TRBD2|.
TGTGCCAGCTCACGGAAGCGGGGAGAGACCCAGTACTTC
CASSRKRGETQYF
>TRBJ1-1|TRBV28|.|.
TGTGCCAGCAGTTTTGTCATGAACACTGAAGCTTTCTTT
CASSFVMNTEAFF
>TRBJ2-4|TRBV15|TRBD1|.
TGTGCCACCAGGTTCGGGGGACAGGGTTTAAACATTCAGTACTTC
CATRFGGQGLNIQYF
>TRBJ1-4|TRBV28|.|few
TGTGCCAGCAGTTGGTCAGGGAAGGAAAAACTGTTTTTT
CASSWSGKEKLFF
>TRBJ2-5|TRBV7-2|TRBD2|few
TGTGCCAGCAGCCAGACCCGACTAGCGGGGTTGGGGGAGACCCAGTACTTC
CASSQTRLAGLGETQYF